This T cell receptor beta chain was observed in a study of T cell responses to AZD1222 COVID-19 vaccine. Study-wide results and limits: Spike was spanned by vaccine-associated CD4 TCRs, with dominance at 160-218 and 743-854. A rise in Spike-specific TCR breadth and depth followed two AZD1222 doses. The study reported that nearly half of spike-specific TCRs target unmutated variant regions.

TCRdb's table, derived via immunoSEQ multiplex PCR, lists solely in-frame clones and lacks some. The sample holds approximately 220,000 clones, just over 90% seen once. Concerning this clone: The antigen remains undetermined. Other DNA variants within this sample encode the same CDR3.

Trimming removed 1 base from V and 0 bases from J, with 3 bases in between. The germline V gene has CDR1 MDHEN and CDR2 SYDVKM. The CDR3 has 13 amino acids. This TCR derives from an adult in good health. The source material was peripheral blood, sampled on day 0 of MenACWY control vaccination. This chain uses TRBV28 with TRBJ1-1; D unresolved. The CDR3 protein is CASSLSVNTEAFF. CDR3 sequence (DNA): TGTGCCAGCAGTTTATCGGTGAACACTGAAGCTTTCTTT.